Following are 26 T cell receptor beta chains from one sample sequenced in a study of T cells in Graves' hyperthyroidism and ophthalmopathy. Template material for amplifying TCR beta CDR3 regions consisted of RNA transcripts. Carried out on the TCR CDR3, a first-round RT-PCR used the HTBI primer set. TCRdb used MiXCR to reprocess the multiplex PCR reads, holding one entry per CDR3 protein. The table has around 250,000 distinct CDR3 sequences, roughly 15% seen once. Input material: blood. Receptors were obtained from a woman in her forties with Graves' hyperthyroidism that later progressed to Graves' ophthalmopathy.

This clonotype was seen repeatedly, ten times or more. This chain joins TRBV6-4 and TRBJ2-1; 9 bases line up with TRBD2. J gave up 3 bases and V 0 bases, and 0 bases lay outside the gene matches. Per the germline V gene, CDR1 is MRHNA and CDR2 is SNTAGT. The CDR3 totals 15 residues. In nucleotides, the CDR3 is TGTGCCAGCAGTGACTCTAGCGGGAGCTACAATGAGCAGTTCTTC. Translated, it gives CASSDSSGSYNEQFF.

CDR3 bases: TGTGCCATCGGAAGGGAGAGGTCAGATACGCAGTATTTT. Translation gives CAIGRERSDTQYF. The rearrangement uses TRBV2 and TRBJ2-3; a weak D match, TRBD2 (5 bases). V was clipped by 10 bases and J by 4 bases, with 15 bases between them. The CDR3 runs to 13 residues. The germline gives CDR1 SNHLY, CDR2 FYNNEI.

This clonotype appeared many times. The CDR3 sequence is CASSYELAGNTGELFF. The DNA for the CDR3 is TGTGCCAGCAGTTACGAGCTAGCGGGGAACACCGGGGAGCTGTTTTTT. The chain uses TRBV6-1 and TRBJ2-2, with 8 positions matching TRBD2. Looked up from germline, CDR1 is MNHNS and CDR2 is SASEGT. The CDR3 totals 16 residues. V trimming: 5 bases; J trimming: 1 base; junction bases outside the gene matches: 6.

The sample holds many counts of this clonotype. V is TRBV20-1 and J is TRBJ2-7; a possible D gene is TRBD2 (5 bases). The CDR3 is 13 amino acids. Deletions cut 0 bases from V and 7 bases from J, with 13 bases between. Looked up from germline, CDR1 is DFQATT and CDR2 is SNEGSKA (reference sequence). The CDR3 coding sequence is TGCAGTGCTAGAGATTTTGGCGGGTGGGAGCAGTACTTC. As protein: CSARDFGGWEQYF.

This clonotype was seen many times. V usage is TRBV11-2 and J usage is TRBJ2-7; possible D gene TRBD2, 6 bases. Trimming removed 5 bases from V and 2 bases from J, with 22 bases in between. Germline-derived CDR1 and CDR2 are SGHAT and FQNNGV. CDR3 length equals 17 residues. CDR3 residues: CASSGTHLTGETYEQYF. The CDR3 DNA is TGTGCCAGCAGCGGGACGCACTTAACGGGGGAAACCTACGAGCAGTACTTC.

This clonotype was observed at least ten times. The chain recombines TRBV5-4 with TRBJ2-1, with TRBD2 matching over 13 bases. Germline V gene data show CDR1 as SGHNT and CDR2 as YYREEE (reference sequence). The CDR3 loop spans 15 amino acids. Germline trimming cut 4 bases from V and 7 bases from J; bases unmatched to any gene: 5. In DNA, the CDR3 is TGTGCCAGCAGCGTGGGACTAGCGGGAATGAATGAGCAGTTCTTC. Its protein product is CASSVGLAGMNEQFF. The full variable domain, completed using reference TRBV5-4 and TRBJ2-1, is ETGVTQSPTHLIKTRGQQVTLRCSSQSGHNTVSWYQQALGQGPQFIFQYYREEENGRGNFPPRFSGLQFPNYSSELNVNALELDDSALYLCASSVGLAGMNEQFFGPGTRLTVL.

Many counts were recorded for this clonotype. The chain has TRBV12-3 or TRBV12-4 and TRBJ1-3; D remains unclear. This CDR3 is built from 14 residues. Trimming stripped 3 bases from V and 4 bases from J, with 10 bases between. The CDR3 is CASSFHTPGNTIYF. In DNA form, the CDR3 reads TGTGCCAGCAGTTTTCACACGCCGGGAAACACCATATATTTT.

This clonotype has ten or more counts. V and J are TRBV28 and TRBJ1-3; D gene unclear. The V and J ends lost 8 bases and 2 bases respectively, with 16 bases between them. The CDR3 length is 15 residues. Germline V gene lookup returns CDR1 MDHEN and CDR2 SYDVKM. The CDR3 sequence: CASVPGRRTGNTIYF. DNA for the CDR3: TGTGCCAGCGTCCCGGGCAGGAGGACTGGAAACACCATATATTTT.

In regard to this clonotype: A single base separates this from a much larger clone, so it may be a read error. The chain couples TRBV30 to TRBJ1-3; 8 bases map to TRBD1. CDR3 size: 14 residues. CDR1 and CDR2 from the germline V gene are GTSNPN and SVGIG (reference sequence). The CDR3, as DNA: TGTGCCTGGAGCCCAGGGGGCACTGGAAACACCATGTATTTT. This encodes CAWSPGGTGNTMYF.

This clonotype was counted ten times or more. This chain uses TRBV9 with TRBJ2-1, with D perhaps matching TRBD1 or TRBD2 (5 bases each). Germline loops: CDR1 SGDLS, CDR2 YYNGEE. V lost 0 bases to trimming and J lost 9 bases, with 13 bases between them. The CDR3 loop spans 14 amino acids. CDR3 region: CASSVEEGWGEQFF. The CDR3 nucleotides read TGTGCCAGCAGCGTAGAAGAGGGGTGGGGTGAGCAGTTCTTC.

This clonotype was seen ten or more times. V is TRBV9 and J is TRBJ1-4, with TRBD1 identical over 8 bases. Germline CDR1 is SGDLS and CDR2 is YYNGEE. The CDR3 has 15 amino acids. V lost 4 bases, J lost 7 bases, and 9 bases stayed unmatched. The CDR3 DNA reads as TGTGCCAGCAGCCAGGGGGGGACAGGAGGTGAAAAACTGTTTTTT. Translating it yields CASSQGGTGGEKLFF.

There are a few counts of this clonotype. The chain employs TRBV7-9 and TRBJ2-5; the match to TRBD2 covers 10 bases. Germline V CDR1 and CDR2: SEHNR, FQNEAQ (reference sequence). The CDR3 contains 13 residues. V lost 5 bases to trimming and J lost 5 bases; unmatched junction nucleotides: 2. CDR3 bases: TGTGCCAGCAGCACGGGACTAGCGGAGACCCAGTACTTC. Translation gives CASSTGLAETQYF.

The CDR3 nucleotides are TGTGCCAGCAGCTTCGGCCTGACAGGGGATACGCAGTATTTT. Protein: CASSFGLTGDTQYF. The chain carries TRBV11-2 and TRBJ2-3; 7 nucleotides align to TRBD1. The germline gives CDR1 SGHAT, CDR2 FQNNGV. The V segment lost 3 bases and the J segment 6 bases; nucleotides outside the gene matches: 6. CDR3 length equals 14 residues.

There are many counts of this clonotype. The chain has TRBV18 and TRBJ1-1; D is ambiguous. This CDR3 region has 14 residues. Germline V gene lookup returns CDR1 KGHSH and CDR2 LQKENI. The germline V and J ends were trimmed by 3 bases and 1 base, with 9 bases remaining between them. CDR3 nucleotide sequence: TGTGCCAGCTCACCCCGGGTCGAGAACACTGAAGCTTTCTTT. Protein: CASSPRVENTEAFF. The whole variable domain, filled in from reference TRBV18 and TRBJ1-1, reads NAGVMQNPRHLVRRRGQEARLRCSPMKGHSHVYWYRQLPEEGLKFMVYLQKENIIDESGMPKERFSAEFPKEGPSILRIQQVVRGDSAAYFCASSPRVENTEAFFGQGTRLTVV.

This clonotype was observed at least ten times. This CDR3 is CASEASPETQYF. The CDR3 DNA sequence: TGTGCCAGCGAGGCTAGTCCCGAGACCCAGTACTTC. J is TRBJ2-5 and V is TRBV27; no firm D call. In germline, CDR1 is MNHEY, CDR2 SMNVEV (reference sequence). Trimming removed 8 bases at V and 5 bases at J, with 12 bases between. The CDR3 spans 12 residues.

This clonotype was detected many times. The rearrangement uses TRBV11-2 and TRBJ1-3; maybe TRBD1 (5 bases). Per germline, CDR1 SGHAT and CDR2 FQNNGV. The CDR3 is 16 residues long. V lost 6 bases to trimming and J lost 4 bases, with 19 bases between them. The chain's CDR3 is CASSWTWDGGGNTIYF. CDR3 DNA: TGTGCCAGCAGTTGGACCTGGGACGGGGGAGGAAACACCATATATTTT. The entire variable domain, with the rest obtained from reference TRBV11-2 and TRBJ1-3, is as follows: EAGVAQSPRYKIIEKRQSVAFWCNPISGHATLYWYQQILGQGPKLLIQFQNNGVVDDSQLPKDRFSAERLKGVDSTLKIQPAKLEDSAVYLCASSWTWDGGGNTIYFGEGSWLTVV.

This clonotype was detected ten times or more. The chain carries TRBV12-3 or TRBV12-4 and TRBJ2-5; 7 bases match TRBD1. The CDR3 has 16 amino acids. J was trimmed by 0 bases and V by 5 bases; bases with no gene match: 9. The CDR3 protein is CASSRTGTVYQETQYF. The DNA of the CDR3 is TGTGCCAGCAGTCGAACCGGGACAGTCTACCAAGAGACCCAGTACTTC.

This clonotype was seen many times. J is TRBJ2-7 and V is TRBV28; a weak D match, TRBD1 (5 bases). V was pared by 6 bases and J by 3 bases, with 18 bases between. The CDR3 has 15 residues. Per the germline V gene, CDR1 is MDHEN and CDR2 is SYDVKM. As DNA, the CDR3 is TGTGCCAGCAGACCACAAACAGGTCTCGGCTACGAGCAGTACTTC. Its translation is CASRPQTGLGYEQYF.

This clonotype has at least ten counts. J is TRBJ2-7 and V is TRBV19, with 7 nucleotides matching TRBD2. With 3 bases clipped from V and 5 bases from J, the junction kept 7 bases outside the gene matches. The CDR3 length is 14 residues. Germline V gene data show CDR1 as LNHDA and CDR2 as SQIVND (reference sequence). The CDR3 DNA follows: TGTGCCAGTAGTATTTCAGCGGGGATGAACGAGCAGTACTTC. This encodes CASSISAGMNEQYF. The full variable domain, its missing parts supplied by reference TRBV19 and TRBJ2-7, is DGGITQSPKYLFRKEGQNVTLSCEQNLNHDAMYWYRQDPGQGLRLIYYSQIVNDFQKGDIAEGYSVSREKKESFPLTVTSAQKNPTAFYLCASSISAGMNEQYFGPGTRLTVT.

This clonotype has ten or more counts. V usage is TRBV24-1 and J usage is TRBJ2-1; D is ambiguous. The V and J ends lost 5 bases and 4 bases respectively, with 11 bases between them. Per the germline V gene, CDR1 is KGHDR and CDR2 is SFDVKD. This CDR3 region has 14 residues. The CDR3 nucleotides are TGTGCCACCAGTGTCCCGGGTCGTTACAATGAGCAGTTCTTC. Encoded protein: CATSVPGRYNEQFF.

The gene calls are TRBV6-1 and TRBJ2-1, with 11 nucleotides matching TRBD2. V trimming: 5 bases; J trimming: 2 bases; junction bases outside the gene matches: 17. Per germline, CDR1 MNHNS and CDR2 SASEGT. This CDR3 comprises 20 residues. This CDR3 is CASSPPEVAGGGYPYNEQFF. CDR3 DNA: TGTGCCAGCAGTCCGCCTGAAGTAGCGGGAGGGGGATACCCCTACAATGAGCAGTTCTTC.

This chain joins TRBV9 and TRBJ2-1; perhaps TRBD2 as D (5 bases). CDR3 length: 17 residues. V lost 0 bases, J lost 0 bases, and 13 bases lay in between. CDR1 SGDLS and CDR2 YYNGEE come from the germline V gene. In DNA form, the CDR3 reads TGTGCCAGCAGCGTAGAAGGAAGCGGTAGCTCCTACAATGAGCAGTTCTTC. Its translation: CASSVEGSGSSYNEQFF.

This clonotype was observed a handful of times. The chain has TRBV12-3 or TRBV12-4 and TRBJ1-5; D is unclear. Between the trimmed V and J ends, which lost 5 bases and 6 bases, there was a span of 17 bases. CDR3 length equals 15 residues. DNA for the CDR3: TGTGCCAGCAGTACGCGCAGGTTGGAGAGTCAGCCCCAGCATTTT. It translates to CASSTRRLESQPQHF.

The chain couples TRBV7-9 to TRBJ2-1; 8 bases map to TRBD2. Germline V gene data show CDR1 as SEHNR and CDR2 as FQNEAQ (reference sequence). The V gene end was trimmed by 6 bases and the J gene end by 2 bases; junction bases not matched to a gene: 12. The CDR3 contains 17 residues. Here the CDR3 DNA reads TGTGCCAGCAGTTCTACTATACTAGCGGTGACCTACAATGAGCAGTTCTTC. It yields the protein CASSSTILAVTYNEQFF.

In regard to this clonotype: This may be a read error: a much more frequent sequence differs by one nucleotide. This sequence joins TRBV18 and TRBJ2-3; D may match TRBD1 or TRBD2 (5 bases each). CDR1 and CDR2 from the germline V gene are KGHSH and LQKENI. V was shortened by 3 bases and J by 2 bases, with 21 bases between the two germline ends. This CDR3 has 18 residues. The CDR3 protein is CASSPISGATSTTDTQYF. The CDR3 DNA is TGTGCCAGCTCACCGATTTCCGGGGCAACTTCTACCACAGATACGCAGTATTTT.

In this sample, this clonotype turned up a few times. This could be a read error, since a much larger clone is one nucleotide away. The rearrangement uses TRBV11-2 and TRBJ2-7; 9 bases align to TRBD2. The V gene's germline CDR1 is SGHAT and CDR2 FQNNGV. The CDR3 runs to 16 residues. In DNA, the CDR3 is TGTGCCAGTCAGGGGATTTATAGCGGGAGCCTCTACGGGCAGTACTTC. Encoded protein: CASQGIYSGSLYGQYF. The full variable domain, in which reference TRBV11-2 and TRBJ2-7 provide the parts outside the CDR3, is EAGVAQSPRYKIIEKRQSVAFWCNPISGHATLYWYQQILGQGPKLLIQFQNNGVVDDSQLPKDRFSAERLKGVDSTLKIQPAKLEDSAVYLCASQGIYSGSLYGQYFGPGTRLTVT.